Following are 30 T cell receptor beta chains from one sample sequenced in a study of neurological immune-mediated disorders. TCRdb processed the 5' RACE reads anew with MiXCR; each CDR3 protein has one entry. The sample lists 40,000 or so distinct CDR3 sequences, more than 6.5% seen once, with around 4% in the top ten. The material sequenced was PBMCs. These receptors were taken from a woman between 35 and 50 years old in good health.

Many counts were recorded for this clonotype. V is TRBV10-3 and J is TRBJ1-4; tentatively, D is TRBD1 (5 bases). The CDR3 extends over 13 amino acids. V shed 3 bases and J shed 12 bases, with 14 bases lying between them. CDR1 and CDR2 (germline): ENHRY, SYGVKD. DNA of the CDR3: TGTGCCATCAGTGACTACCCCGGGGGAGAACTGTTTTTT. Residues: CAISDYPGGELFF.

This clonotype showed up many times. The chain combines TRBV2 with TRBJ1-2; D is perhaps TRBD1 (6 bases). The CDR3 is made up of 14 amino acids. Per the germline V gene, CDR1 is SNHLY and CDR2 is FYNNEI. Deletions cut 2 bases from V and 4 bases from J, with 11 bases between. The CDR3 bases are TGTGCCAGCAGTGAATTAAGACAGGTCTATGGCTACACCTTC. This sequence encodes CASSELRQVYGYTF. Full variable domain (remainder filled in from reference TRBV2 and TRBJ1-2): EPEVTQTPSHQVTQMGQEVILRCVPISNHLYFYWYRQILGQKVEFLVSFYNNEISEKSEIFDDQFSVERPDGSNFTLKIRSTKLEDSAMYFCASSELRQVYGYTFGSGTRLTVV.

CDR3 nucleotide sequence: TGTGCCAGCAGACCGATTGGACTTAGGAGAGATGAGCAGTTCTTC. It encodes CASRPIGLRRDEQFF. The V and J genes are TRBV6-6 and TRBJ2-1; D perhaps matches TRBD2 (5 bases). The V end was cut by 6 bases, the J end by 8 bases, with 20 bases between. From germline, CDR1 is MNHNY and CDR2 SVGAGI (reference sequence). The CDR3 consists of 15 residues.

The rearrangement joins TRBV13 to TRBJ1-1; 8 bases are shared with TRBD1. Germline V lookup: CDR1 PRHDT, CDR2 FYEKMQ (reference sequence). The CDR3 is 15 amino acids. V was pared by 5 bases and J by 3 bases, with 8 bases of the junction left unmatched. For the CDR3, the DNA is TGTGCCAGCAGCGGACTACAGGGGGGTCACACTGAAGCTTTCTTT. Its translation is CASSGLQGGHTEAFF.

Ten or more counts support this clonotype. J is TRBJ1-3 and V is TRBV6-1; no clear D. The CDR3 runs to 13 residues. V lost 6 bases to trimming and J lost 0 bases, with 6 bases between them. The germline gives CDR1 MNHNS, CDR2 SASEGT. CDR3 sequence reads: CASRDFSGNTIYF. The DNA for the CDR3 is TGTGCCAGCAGGGACTTCTCTGGAAACACCATATATTTT.

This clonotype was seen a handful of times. The CDR3 loop reads CASGSASTDTQYF. The CDR3 nucleotides read TGTGCCAGCGGGAGCGCCAGCACAGATACGCAGTATTTT. The V call is TRBV14, the J call TRBJ2-3, with a tentative D call TRBD2 (5 bases). Between the trimmed V and J ends, which lost 8 bases and 0 bases, there was a span of 9 bases. The CDR3 consists of 13 residues. CDR1 and CDR2 (germline): SGHDN, FVKESK.

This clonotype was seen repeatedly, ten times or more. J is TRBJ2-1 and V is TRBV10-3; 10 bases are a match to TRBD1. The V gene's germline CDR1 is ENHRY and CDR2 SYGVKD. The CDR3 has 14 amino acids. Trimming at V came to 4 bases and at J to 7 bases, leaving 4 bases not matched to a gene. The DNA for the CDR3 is TGTGCCATCAGTGGGGGGACAGGGGTAAATGAGCAGTTCTTC. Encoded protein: CAISGGTGVNEQFF.

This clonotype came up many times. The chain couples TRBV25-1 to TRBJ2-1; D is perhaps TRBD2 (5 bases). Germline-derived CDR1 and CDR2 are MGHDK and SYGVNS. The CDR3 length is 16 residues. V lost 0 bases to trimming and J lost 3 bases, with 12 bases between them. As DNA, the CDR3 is TGTGCCAGCAGTGAATATCGCCGGGGAGTCTACAATGAGCAGTTCTTC. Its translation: CASSEYRRGVYNEQFF.

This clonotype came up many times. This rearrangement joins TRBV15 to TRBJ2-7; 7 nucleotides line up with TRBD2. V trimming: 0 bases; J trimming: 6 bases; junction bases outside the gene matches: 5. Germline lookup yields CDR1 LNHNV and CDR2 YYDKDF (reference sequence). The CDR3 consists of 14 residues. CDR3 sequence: CATSREGGYLEQYF. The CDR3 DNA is TGTGCCACCAGCAGAGAGGGAGGGTATCTCGAGCAGTACTTC.

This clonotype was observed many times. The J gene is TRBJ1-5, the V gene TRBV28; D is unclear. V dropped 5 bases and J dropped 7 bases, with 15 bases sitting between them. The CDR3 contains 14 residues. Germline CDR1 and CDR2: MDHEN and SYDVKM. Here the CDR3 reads CASSPRLAVQPQHF. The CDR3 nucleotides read TGTGCCAGCAGTCCTCGACTCGCCGTCCAGCCCCAGCATTTT.

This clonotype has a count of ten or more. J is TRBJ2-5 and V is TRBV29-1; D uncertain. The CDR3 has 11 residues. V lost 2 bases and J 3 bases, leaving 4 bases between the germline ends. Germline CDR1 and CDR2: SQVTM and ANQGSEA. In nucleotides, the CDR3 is TGCAGCGTTGAACAGAAAGAGACCCAGTACTTC. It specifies CSVEQKETQYF.

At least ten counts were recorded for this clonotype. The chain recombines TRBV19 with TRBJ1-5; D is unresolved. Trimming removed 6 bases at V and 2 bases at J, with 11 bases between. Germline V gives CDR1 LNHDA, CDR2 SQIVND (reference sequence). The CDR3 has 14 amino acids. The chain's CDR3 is CASSGPWGNQPQHF. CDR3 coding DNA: TGTGCCAGTAGCGGGCCCTGGGGCAATCAGCCCCAGCATTTT.

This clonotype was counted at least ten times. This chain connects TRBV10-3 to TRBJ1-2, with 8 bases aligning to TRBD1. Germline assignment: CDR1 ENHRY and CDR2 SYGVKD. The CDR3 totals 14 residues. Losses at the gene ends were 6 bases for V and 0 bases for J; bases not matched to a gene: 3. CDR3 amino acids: CAIRQGAANYGYTF. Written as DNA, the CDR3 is TGTGCCATCAGGCAGGGGGCTGCTAACTATGGCTACACCTTC.

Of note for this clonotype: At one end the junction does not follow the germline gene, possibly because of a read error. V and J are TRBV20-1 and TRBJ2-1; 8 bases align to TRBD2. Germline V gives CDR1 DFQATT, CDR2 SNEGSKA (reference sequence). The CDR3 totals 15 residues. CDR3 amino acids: CSARDDTSGHNAQFF. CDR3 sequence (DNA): TGCAGTGCTAGAGATGACACTAGCGGACATAATGCGCAGTTCTTC.

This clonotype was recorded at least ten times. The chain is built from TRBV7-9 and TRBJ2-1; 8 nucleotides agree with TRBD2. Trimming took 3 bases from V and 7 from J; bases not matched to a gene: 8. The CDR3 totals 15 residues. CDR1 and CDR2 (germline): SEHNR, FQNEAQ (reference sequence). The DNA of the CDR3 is TGTGCCAGCAGCTTGAGCGGGAGCAGTAGGAATGAGCAGTTCTTC. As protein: CASSLSGSSRNEQFF.

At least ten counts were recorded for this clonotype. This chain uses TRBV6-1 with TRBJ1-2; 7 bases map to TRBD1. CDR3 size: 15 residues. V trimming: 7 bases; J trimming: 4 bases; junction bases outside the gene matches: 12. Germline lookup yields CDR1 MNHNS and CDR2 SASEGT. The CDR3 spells CASKNPTGPGYGYTF. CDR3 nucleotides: TGTGCCAGCAAAAACCCGACAGGGCCCGGCTATGGCTACACCTTC.

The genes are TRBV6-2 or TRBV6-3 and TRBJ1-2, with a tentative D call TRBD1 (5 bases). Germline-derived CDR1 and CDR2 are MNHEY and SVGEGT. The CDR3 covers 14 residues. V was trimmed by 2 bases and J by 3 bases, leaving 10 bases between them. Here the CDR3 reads CASSYNGGDYGYTF. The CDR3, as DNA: TGTGCCAGCAGTTACAACGGGGGGGACTATGGCTACACCTTC.

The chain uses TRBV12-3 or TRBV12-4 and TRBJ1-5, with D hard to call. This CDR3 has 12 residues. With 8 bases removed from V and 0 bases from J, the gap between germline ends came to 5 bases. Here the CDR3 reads CASLNSNQPQHF. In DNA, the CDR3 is TGTGCCAGCTTGAATAGCAATCAGCCCCAGCATTTT.

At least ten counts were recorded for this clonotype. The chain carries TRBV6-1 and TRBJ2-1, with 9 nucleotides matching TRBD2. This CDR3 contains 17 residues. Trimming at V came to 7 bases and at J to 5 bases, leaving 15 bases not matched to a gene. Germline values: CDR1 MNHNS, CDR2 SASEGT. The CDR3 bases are TGTGCCAGCAAGACGGTACCGGCGGGGGGGCAGGACAATGAGCAGTTCTTC. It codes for CASKTVPAGGQDNEQFF.

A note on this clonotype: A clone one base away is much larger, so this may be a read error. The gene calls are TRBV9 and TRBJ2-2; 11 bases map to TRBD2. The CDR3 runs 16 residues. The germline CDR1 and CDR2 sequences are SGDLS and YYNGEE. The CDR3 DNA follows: TGTGTCAGCAGCGTAAACGTAGCGGGGGGGCTCGGGGAGCTGTTTTTT. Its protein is CVSSVNVAGGLGELFF.

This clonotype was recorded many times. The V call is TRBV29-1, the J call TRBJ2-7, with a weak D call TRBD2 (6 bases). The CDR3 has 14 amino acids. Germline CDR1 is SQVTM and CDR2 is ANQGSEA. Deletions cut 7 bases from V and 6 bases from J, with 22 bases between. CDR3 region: CSASSLAGLPEQYF. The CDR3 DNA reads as TGCAGCGCCTCCTCTCTGGCGGGGTTGCCCGAGCAGTACTTC.

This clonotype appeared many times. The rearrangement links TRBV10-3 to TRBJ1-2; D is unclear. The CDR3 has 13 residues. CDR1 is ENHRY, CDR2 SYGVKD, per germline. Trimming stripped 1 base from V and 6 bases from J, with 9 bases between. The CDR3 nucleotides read TGTGCCATCAGTGAGTATCGGGAAGATGGCTACACCTTC. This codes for CAISEYREDGYTF.

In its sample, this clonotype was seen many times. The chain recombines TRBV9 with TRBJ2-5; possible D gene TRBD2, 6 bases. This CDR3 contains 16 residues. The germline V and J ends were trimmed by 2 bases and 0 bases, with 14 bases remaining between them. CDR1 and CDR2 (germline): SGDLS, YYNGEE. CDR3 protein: CASSVPPAGHQETQYF. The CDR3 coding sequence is TGTGCCAGCAGCGTCCCCCCAGCGGGCCACCAAGAGACCCAGTACTTC.

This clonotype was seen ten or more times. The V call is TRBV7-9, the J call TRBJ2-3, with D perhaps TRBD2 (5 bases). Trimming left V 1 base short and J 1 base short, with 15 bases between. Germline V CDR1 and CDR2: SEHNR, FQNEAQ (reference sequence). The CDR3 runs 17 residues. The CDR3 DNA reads TGTGCCAGCAGCTTAGAGAGGGATAGCGCCCGCACAGATACGCAGTATTTT. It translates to CASSLERDSARTDTQYF.

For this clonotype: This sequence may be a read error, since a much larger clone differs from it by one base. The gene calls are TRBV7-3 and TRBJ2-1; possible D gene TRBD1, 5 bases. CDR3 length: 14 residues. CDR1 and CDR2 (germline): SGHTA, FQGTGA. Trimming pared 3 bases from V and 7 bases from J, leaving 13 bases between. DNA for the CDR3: TGTGCCAGCAGCTTGACAAGGGGCACGAATGAGCAGTTCTTC. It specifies CASSLTRGTNEQFF.

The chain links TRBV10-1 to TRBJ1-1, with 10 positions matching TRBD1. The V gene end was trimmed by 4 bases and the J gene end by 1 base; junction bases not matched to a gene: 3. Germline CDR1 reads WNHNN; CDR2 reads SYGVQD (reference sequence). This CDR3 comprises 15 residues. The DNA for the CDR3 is TGCGCCAGCAGTGGGACAGGGGGTCAGAACACTGAAGCTTTCTTT. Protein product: CASSGTGGQNTEAFF.

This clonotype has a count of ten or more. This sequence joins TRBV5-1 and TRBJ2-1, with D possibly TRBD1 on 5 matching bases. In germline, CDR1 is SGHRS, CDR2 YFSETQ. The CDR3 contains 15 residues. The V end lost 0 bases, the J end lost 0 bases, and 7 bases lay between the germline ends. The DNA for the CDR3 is TGCGCCAGCAGCTTGGGACAGAGCTCCTACAATGAGCAGTTCTTC. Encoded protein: CASSLGQSSYNEQFF.

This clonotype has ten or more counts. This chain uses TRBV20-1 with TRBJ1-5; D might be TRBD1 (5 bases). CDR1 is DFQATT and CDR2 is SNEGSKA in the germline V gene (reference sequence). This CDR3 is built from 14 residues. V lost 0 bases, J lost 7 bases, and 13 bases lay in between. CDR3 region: CSARDRAGRQPQHF. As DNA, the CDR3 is TGCAGTGCTAGAGATCGTGCAGGGCGGCAGCCCCAGCATTTT.

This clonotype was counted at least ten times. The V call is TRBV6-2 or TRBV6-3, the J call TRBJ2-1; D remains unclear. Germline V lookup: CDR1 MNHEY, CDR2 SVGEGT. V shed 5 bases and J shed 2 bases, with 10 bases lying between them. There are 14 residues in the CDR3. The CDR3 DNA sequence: TGTGCCAGCAGTATTGGAAAGCCCTACAATGAGCAGTTCTTC. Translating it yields CASSIGKPYNEQFF.

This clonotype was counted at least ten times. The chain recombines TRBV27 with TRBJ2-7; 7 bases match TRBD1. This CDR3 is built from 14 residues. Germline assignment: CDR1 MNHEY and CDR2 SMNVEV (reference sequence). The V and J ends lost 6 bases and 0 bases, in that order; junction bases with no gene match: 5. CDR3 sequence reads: CASSGQESSYEQYF. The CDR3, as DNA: TGTGCCAGCAGCGGACAGGAGAGCTCCTACGAGCAGTACTTC.